This entry features one T cell receptor (beta chain) sequence. The antigen it binds to is not known. The input lacks base qualities; no much larger clone sits a single base away. The immunoSEQ Assay, a bias-controlled multiplex PCR, was used to amplify TCRbeta CDR3 regions from genomic DNA. Under the source paper's analysis protocol: The number of nucleated cells in each sample was estimated from the amplification of reference gene primers within the assay. To quantify the absolute abundance of each unique TCRbeta CDR3 rearrangement, sequence reads were collapsed and filtered. For each sample, productive Simpson clonality was calculated as the square root of Simpson's diversity index across productive rearrangements. TCRdb retrieved this table from immuneACCESS and kept in-frame rearrangements only. Not all clones are present; in checked studies, unresolved V genes account for under half, and no reason is known for the remainder. For V, J and clone size, that table is used; D and trimming come from the DNA. Present in this sample are about 49,000 clones, roughly 89% of which were seen just once. 10% to 15% of the sample belongs to the ten largest clones.

The data are from a study of blood T cell repertoires in COVID-19 (dated by TCRdb to about 2020). Context from the whole study: Collaborator samples came from the United States, Italy and Spain and covered acute and convalescent phases of COVID-19. The samples were drawn from two sources: the first 160 participants of the ongoing ImmuneRACE study, and 1,000 to 1,500 subjects contributed by 6 global collaborators. The material from the prospective study consisted of cDNA or gDNA derived from T cells, B-cell-depleted T cells, or PBMCs. The repertoires were released in a freely available public database meant as a resource for research on the immune response to SARS-CoV-2. HLA class I and class II types, where available, came from metadata supplied by the sample provider rather than from assay-based typing. The dataset comprised deeply sampled blood TCRbeta repertoires from subjects exposed to, actively infected with, or recovered from COVID-19. The sample metadata nearly always contained a de-identified subject ID, COVID-19 status, age in years and sex. On the study overall, not on this receptor specifically: How much clinical and demographic metadata was included differed by source and by participant, and the metadata was provided uncurated.

In the germline V gene, CDR1 corresponds to LGHNA and CDR2 to YNFKEQ. Ends trimmed: V by 4 bases, J by 2 bases; bases unmatched to a gene: 7. The CDR3 spans 15 residues, from the cysteine through the phenylalanine. Only the CDR3 part of the read is kept: 45 bases, read in frame from the first base. Each collaborating institution followed its own protocols to collect whole blood in K2EDTA tubes. For TCRbeta analysis, collaborator samples were shipped as frozen whole blood, as isolated PBMCs, or as DNA extracted from either sample type. The rearranged segments are TRBV4-2 and TRBJ2-5; 7 bases in the middle match TRBD1. Material: peripheral blood. The sequence came from a man aged 80 or over with acute or convalescent COVID-19. The DNA sequence is TGTGCCAGCAGCCTTGGACAGGCGACTCAAGAGACCCAGTACTTC. Translated, it reads CASSLGQATQETQYF.